This record concerns one T cell receptor (beta chain) sequence. Its antigen is unidentified. The table came from immunoSEQ multiplex PCR; TCRdb's copy has only in-frame clones and leaves some out. This sample has around 99,000 clones, with more than 85% found just once. The V segment lost 7 bases and the J segment 7 bases; nucleotides outside the gene matches: 6. Germline values: CDR1 MNHEY, CDR2 SVGAGI. The length of the CDR3 is 12 residues. This entry is derived from a study of T cell responses to AZD1222 COVID-19 vaccine. Study results and limitations: The study reported that nearly half of spike-specific TCRs target unmutated variant regions. Spike regions recognized by vaccine-associated CD4 TCRs spanned the protein, led by 160-218 and 743-854.

The TCR comes from an adult who received the AZD1222 COVID-19 vaccine. The sample here was peripheral blood, taken 28 days after the second AZD1222 dose. The gene calls are TRBV6-5 and TRBJ1-2; 7 nucleotides agree with TRBD1. CDR3 bases: TGTGCCAGCAAGGACAGGCGGAGTGGCTACACCTTC. It translates to CASKDRRSGYTF.